Included here is one T cell receptor (beta chain) sequence, with context. The antigen remains undetermined. V gave up 4 bases and J gave up 6 bases; unmatched junction bases: 2. Germline CDR1 is SNHLY and CDR2 is FYNNEI. The CDR3 totals 15 residues. These data belong to a study of Ad26.COV2.S vaccination and SARS-CoV-2 variants. Study-level background: The study gave Ad26.COV2.S intramuscularly, once or twice 56 days apart. Study observations and caveats: It was reported that spike-specific CD8+ and CD4+ T cell responses were substantially broad after vaccination.

The treatment is: around 19 received Ad26.COV2.S at low or high dose, single or two shots; roughly 5 received placebo; per-sample allocation not given. Vaccine and placebo recipients were sampled on day 63 after the first injection. Donation came from an adult in Boston who was aged 18-55 years. Wuhan-strain spike was delivered by a replication-incompetent Ad26 vector. Libraries were prepared by immunoSEQ multiplex PCR; TCRdb keeps only in-frame clonotypes and omits some of them. The sample lists about half a million clones; 89% were seen once. The material sequenced was peripheral blood, taken in a trial of Ad26.COV2.S vaccine versus placebo. The clonotype was recovered from a person between 18 and 59 years old who received the Ad26.COV2.S COVID-19 vaccine or a placebo. The genes are TRBV2 and TRBJ2-2; 13 bases match TRBD2. The CDR3, as DNA: TGTGCCAGCAGTGGACTAGCGGGAGGTCCCGGGGAGCTGTTTTTT. This encodes CASSGLAGGPGELFF.